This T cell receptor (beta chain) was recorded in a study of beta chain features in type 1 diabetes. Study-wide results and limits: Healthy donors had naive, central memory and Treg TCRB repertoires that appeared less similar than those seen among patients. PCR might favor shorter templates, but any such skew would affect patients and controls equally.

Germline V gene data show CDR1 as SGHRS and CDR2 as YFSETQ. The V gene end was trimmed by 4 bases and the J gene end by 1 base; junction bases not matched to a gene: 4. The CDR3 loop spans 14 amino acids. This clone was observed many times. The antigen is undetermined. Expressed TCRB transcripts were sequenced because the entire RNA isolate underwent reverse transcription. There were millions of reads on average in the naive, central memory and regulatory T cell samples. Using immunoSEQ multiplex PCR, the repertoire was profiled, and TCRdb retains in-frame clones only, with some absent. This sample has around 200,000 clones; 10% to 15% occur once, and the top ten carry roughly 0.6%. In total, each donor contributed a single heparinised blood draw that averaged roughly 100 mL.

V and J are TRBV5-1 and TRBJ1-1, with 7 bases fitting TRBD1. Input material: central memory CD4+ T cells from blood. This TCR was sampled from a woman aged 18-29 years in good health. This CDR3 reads CASSPGDRNTEAFF. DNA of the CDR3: TGCGCCAGCAGCCCGGGGGACAGGAACACTGAAGCTTTCTTT.